This TCR beta chain appears in the sequencing data of a study of blood T cell repertoires in COVID-19. Study-level background: Both acute and convalescent COVID-19 samples were obtained from the United States, Italy and Spain. T cells, B-cell-depleted T cells, or PBMCs supplied cDNA or gDNA.

In the original workflow: Reference gene primers were amplified, and this amplification served to estimate nucleated cell counts. Generated by immunoSEQ multiplex PCR, the TCRdb table keeps only in-frame clones and is missing some. V, J and clone size reflect that table, while D and trimming were determined from the DNA. The table includes 110,000 to 150,000 clones, 85% to 90% detected once. This clone has more than one count but fewer than ten. The clonotype originates from a man between 50 and 59 years old with active or convalescent COVID-19. The material sequenced was peripheral blood.

CDR3 in amino acids: CATRGQGANGELFF. In DNA form, the CDR3 reads TGTGCCACCAGAGGACAGGGGGCAAACGGGGAGCTGTTTTTT. The chain couples TRBV24-1 to TRBJ2-2; the match to TRBD1 covers 11 bases. Per the germline V gene, CDR1 is KGHDR and CDR2 is SFDVKD. After removal of 7 bases from V and 7 bases from J, the junction contained 4 bases not matched to a gene. The CDR3 consists of 14 residues.